This TCR beta chain was identified in a study of molecular identifiers for immune sequencing clone quantification. On the study more broadly: The replicates split RNA from roughly 20,000 or 100,000 naive CD8 cells five ways and sequenced four.

TCRdb ran MiXCR on the PCR reads and lists one entry per CDR3 protein. The table records about 36,000 distinct CDR3 sequences, around 20% of them present only once. Findings and caveats of the study: Spiked Jurkat TCR RNA equivalent to one cell was reportedly detectable in some 960,000 naive cells.

CDR3 length: 15 amino acids. Germline V gives CDR1 MDHEN, CDR2 SYDVKM. In regard to this clonotype: No antigen is known for it. At one of its ends the junction is not consistent with the germline gene, which may arise from a read error.

The sequence came from a human donor in good health. Some libraries in this study had Jurkat cell RNA spiked in. V is TRBV28 and J is TRBJ2-5, with TRBD2 identical over 8 bases. Sequencing was carried out using naive CD8+ T cells from blood, with Jurkat cell RNA spiked in. Subset noted: FACS-sorted CD8+CD4-CCR7+CD45RA+ naive T cells. The CDR3 bases are TGTACCAGCAGCCCACTAGCGGCCTCCCAAGAGACCCAGTACTTC. It codes for CTSSPLAASQETQYF.